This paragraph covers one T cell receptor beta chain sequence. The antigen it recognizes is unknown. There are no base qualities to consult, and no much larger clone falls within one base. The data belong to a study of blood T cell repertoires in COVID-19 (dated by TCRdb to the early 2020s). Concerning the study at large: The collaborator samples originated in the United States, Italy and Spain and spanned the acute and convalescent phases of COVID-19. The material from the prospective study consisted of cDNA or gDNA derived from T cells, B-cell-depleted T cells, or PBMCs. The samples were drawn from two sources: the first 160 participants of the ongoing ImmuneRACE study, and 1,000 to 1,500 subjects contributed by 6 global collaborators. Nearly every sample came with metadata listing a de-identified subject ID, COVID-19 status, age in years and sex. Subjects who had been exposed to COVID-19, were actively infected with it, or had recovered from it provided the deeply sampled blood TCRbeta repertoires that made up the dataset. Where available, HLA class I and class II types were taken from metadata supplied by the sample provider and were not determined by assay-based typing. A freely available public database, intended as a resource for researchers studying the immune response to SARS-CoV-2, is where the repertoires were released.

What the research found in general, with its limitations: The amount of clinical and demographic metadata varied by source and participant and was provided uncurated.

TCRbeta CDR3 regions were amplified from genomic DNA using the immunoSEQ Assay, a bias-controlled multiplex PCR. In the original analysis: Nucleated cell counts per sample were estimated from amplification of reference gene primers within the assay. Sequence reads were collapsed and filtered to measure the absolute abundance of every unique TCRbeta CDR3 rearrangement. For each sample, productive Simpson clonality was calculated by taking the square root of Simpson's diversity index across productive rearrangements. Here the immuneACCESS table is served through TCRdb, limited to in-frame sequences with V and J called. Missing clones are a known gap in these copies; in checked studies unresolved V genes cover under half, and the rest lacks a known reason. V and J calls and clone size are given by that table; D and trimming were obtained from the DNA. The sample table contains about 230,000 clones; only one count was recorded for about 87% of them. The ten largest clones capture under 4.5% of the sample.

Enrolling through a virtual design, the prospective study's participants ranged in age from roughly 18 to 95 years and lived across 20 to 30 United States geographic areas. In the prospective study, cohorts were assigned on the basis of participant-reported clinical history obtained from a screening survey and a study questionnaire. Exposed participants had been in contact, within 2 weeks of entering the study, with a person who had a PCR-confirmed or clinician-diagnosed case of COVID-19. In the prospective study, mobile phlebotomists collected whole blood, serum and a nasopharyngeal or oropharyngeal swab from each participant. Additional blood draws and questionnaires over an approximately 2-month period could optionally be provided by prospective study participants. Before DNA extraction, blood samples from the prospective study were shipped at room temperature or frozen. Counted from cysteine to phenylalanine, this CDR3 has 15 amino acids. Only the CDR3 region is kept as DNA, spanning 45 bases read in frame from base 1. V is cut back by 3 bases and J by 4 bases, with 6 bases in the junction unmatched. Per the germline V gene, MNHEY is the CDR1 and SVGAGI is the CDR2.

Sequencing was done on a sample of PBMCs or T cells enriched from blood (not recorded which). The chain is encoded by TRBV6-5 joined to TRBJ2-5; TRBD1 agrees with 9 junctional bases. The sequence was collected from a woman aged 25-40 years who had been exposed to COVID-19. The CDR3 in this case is CASSYRQGVRETQYF. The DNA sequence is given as TGTGCCAGCAGTTATCGACAGGGGGTTAGAGAGACCCAGTACTTC.